Each of the 20 T cell receptor beta chains below was sequenced from the same sample in a study of PD-1 and CTLA-4 blockade in melanoma. Sequencing was performed with immunoSEQ multiplex PCR; in TCRdb, only in-frame clones are kept and a portion is missing. The table lists some 33,000 clones, 88% of them singletons. The sample in question was CD8+ T cells from peripheral blood, obtained from a patient given anti-PD-1 treatment. All receptors derive from a human donor with melanoma.

The genes are TRBV28 and TRBJ1-1, with D unresolved. The CDR3 spans 11 residues. The V gene's germline CDR1 is MDHEN and CDR2 SYDVKM. The V gene lost 3 bases and the J gene lost 3 bases, with 2 bases spanning the gap. CDR3 DNA: TGTGCCAGCAGTTTGGACACTGAAGCTTTCTTT. It is translated as CASSLDTEAFF.

The chain recombines TRBV27 with TRBJ2-2; TRBD1 matches at 11 bases. Per the germline V gene, CDR1 is MNHEY and CDR2 is SMNVEV (reference sequence). J was trimmed by 4 bases and V by 4 bases; bases with no gene match: 5. This CDR3 comprises 16 residues. CDR3 nucleotides: TGTGCCAGCAGTTGGCAGGGGACAGGGGGCACCGGGGAGCTGTTTTTT. This gives the protein CASSWQGTGGTGELFF.

This clone showed up just a few times. V is TRBV19 and J is TRBJ2-7, with 12 bases identical to TRBD1. CDR3 length equals 17 residues. Germline CDR1 LNHDA, CDR2 SQIVND (reference sequence). V gave up 6 bases and J gave up 1 base; unmatched junction bases: 10. The CDR3 here is CASSTGQGASGSYEQYF. CDR3 DNA sequence: TGTGCCAGTAGCACGGGACAGGGGGCGAGTGGATCCTACGAGCAGTACTTC.

CDR3 in DNA: TGTGCCAGCAGCCAACTAGCGGGGGTTCACAATGAGCAGTTCTTC. Amino acids: CASSQLAGVHNEQFF. The chain joins TRBV16 to TRBJ2-1, with 10 bases aligning to TRBD2. This CDR3 region has 15 residues. Germline V gene lookup returns CDR1 KGHSY and CDR2 FQNENV. The trim removed 2 bases at V and 5 bases at J, leaving 3 bases unmatched.

The V call is TRBV3-1 (or the pseudogene TRBV3-2), the J call TRBJ2-1; 10 bases line up with TRBD2. After removal of 4 bases from V and 0 bases from J, the junction contained 12 bases not matched to a gene. Germline CDR1 and CDR2: LGHDT and YNNKEL (reference sequence). The CDR3 is made up of 19 amino acids. The CDR3 region is CASSPSLAGAPSSYNEQFF. The CDR3 bases are TGTGCCAGCAGCCCCTCGCTAGCGGGGGCTCCTAGCTCCTACAATGAGCAGTTCTTC.

The genes are TRBV7-9 and TRBJ1-1; a weak D match, TRBD1 (6 bases). Germline loops: CDR1 SEHNR, CDR2 FQNEAQ (reference sequence). This CDR3 has 17 amino acids. The V end was cut by 4 bases, the J end by 1 base, with 19 bases between. This chain's CDR3 is CASSSQGRTMGNTEAFF. CDR3 DNA: TGTGCCAGCAGCTCACAGGGACGTACTATGGGGAACACTGAAGCTTTCTTT.

This clone came up a few times. The V and J genes are TRBV7-9 and TRBJ1-2; TRBD1 matches at 10 bases. V was pared by 6 bases and J by 3 bases, with 16 bases of the junction left unmatched. CDR1 is SEHNR and CDR2 is FQNEAQ in the germline V gene (reference sequence). The CDR3 is 18 amino acids. CDR3 DNA: TGTGCCAGCAGACGCATCCCGGATGGGACAGGGGAGGACTATGGCTACACCTTC. Residues: CASRRIPDGTGEDYGYTF.

This clone turned up a few times. V usage is TRBV28 and J usage is TRBJ1-1, with D unresolved. The CDR3 length is 12 residues. Trimming pared 8 bases from V and 1 base from J, leaving 8 bases between. Germline lookup yields CDR1 MDHEN and CDR2 SYDVKM. CDR3 DNA: TGTGCCAGCCTGTCAGCGAACACTGAAGCTTTCTTT. Translation: CASLSANTEAFF.

The chain links TRBV5-1 to TRBJ1-4; the D is unclear. V was pared by 1 base and J by 4 bases, with 8 bases between. This CDR3 is built from 14 residues. Germline-derived CDR1 and CDR2 are SGHRS and YFSETQ. The DNA of the CDR3 is TGCGCCAGCAGCTTGTTCTCGGTTAATGAAAAACTGTTTTTT. It translates to CASSLFSVNEKLFF.

V usage is TRBV5-8 and J usage is TRBJ1-6, with TRBD1 matching 7 bases. Trimming took 6 bases from V and 8 from J; bases not matched to a gene: 14. The length of the CDR3 is 16 residues. The germline V gene has CDR1 SGHTS and CDR2 YDEGEE. The chain's CDR3 is CASTSDRADPHSPLHF. The CDR3 bases are TGTGCCAGCACCTCCGACAGGGCAGACCCCCATTCACCCCTCCACTTT.

The chain has TRBV6-5 and TRBJ2-7; tentatively, D is TRBD1 (6 bases). Looked up from germline, CDR1 is MNHEY and CDR2 is SVGAGI. This CDR3 is 11 amino acids long. The V end lost 10 bases, the J end lost 3 bases, and 10 bases lay between the germline ends. In DNA form, the CDR3 reads TGTGCCACCCAAGGGGGCTACGAGCAGTACTTC. Its translation: CATQGGYEQYF.

This clone was seen just once. The CDR3 nucleotides are TGTGCCAGCAGCGTAGAGGGGACAGGAGGGTCTGAAGCTTTCTTT. Its protein is CASSVEGTGGSEAFF. The rearrangement links TRBV9 to TRBJ1-1, with 8 bases aligning to TRBD1. Germline V gene data show CDR1 as SGDLS and CDR2 as YYNGEE. The length of the CDR3 is 15 residues. V was pared by 0 bases and J by 6 bases, with 7 bases of the junction left unmatched.

This clone was counted a single time. DNA for the CDR3: TGTGCCAGCAGTTTGAACAATGAGCAGTTCTTC. Its protein product is CASSLNNEQFF. This sequence joins TRBV12-3 or TRBV12-4 and TRBJ2-1; D not resolved. The ends were cut back, 3 bases at V and 5 bases at J, with 2 bases in the middle. The CDR3 covers 11 residues.

The V and J genes are TRBV5-5 and TRBJ2-7, with D possibly TRBD2 on 6 matching bases. From germline, CDR1 is SGHKS and CDR2 YYEKEE (reference sequence). The CDR3 is 15 amino acids. V dropped 6 bases and J dropped 1 base, with 17 bases sitting between them. The CDR3 loop is CASTVPGEKSYEQYF. In DNA form, the CDR3 reads TGTGCCAGCACCGTCCCGGGGGAGAAATCCTACGAGCAGTACTTC.

The chain links TRBV7-9 to TRBJ1-4; D may be TRBD1 (6 bases). Trimming took 5 bases from V and 5 from J, leaving 12 bases between them. CDR3 length: 14 amino acids. Germline CDR1 SEHNR, CDR2 FQNEAQ (reference sequence). The CDR3 DNA follows: TGTGCCAGCAGCAGTGGGGGCGGGAATGAAAAACTGTTTTTT. Protein sequence: CASSSGGGNEKLFF.

V and J are TRBV7-3 and TRBJ1-1; D might be TRBD1 (5 bases). V was cut by 2 bases and J by 3 bases, with 7 bases left in between. Germline CDR1 is SGHTA and CDR2 is FQGTGA. The CDR3 totals 13 residues. DNA for the CDR3: TGTGCCAGCAGCTTACAGGGTCACACTGAAGCTTTCTTT. Protein: CASSLQGHTEAFF.

J is TRBJ1-1 and V is TRBV12-3 or TRBV12-4; tentatively, D is TRBD1 (5 bases). The V and J ends lost 2 bases and 4 bases respectively, with 8 bases between them. This CDR3 has 13 residues. CDR3 DNA sequence: TGTGCCAGCAGTTTAATTCAGGGCACTGAAGCTTTCTTT. It yields the protein CASSLIQGTEAFF.

The chain joins TRBV4-2 to TRBJ2-3; D unresolved. Deletions cut 4 bases from V and 0 bases from J, with 14 bases between. The CDR3 is 16 amino acids. Germline CDR1 reads LGHNA; CDR2 reads YNFKEQ. The CDR3 loop is CASSPPGGSSTDTQYF. The CDR3 nucleotides are TGTGCCAGCAGCCCGCCCGGTGGTTCTAGCACAGATACGCAGTATTTT.

V is TRBV5-8 and J is TRBJ1-2; perhaps TRBD1 as D (5 bases). The V end lost 2 bases, the J end lost 4 bases, and 12 bases lay between the germline ends. From germline, CDR1 is SGHTS and CDR2 YDEGEE. The CDR3 has 14 residues. The DNA for the CDR3 is TGTGCCAGCAGCTTCATAAGGGGACCCTATGGCTACACCTTC. Protein product: CASSFIRGPYGYTF.

The CDR3 DNA is TGTGCCAGCAGCGTAGGTAACAGGTACGAGCAGTACTTC. Translating it yields CASSVGNRYEQYF. V gene TRBV9 combines with J gene TRBJ2-7; possible D gene TRBD1, 5 bases. Deletions cut 0 bases from V and 4 bases from J, with 8 bases between. CDR1 SGDLS and CDR2 YYNGEE come from the germline V gene. The CDR3 is 13 amino acids.